The rows below give T cell receptor beta chains drawn from one sample of a study of blood T cell repertoires in COVID-19. Sequencing used immunoSEQ multiplex PCR; TCRdb keeps in-frame clones, though not all of them. The sample yields a few hundred thousand clones, more than 80% seen once. Input material: peripheral blood. The receptors come from a man in his late teens or twenties who had recovered from COVID-19. The CDR3 runs from the conserved cysteine through the conserved F or W. A D gene is named only where the DNA matches it firmly. Some rows mark clone size as missing; the rest say once, few, many or name a class of expanded clone.

j_call d_call v_call clone_size cdr3_aa cdr3_nt
TRBJ1-3 NA TRBV4-2 NA CASSQPGTPVSGNTIYF TGTGCCAGCAGCCAGCCCGGGACACCTGTTTCTGGAAACACCATATATTTT
TRBJ1-5 NA TRBV15 NA CATSRDLNRYQPQHF TGTGCCACCAGCAGAGATCTTAACAGGTATCAGCCCCAGCATTTT
TRBJ2-1 TRBD2 TRBV6-5 NA CASSSGLAGDNEQFF TGTGCCAGCAGTTCTGGGCTAGCGGGAGACAATGAGCAGTTCTTC
TRBJ2-3 TRBD1 TRBV15 NA CATSRELPGQGAGDTQYF TGTGCCACCAGCAGAGAGCTCCCGGGACAGGGGGCAGGAGATACGCAGTATTTT
TRBJ2-1 NA TRBV6-5 once CASSRGKSDEQFF TGTGCCAGCAGTAGAGGCAAGTCGGATGAGCAGTTCTTC
TRBJ2-1 TRBD2 TRBV6-5 NA CASSLAGGPSEQFF TGTGCCAGCAGTCTAGCGGGGGGGCCTTCCGAGCAGTTCTTC
TRBJ2-7 TRBD1 TRBV27 NA CASSFNRGNEQYF TGTGCCAGCAGTTTTAACAGGGGGAACGAGCAGTACTTC
TRBJ2-5 TRBD2 TRBV6-5 NA CASRPGTTQETQYF TGTGCCAGCAGACCCGGGACTACCCAAGAGACCCAGTACTTC
TRBJ1-6 NA TRBV7-2 NA CASSLAIGQPLHF TGTGCCAGCAGCTTAGCGATTGGGCAACCCCTCCACTTT
TRBJ1-2 NA TRBV10-1 NA CASSESGGPGYTF TGCGCCAGCAGTGAGTCGGGAGGGCCGGGCTACACCTTC
TRBJ2-3 NA TRBV2 NA CASSVGAHITDTQYF TGTGCCAGCAGTGTTGGAGCCCATATCACAGATACGCAGTATTTT
TRBJ1-1 NA TRBV2 NA CASGGAPNTEAFF TGTGCCAGCGGAGGGGCCCCGAACACTGAAGCTTTCTTT
TRBJ2-7 TRBD2 TRBV15 NA CATSKGLAGDEQYF TGTGCCACCAGCAAAGGACTAGCGGGAGACGAGCAGTACTTC
TRBJ2-3 TRBD1 TRBV6-6 NA CASSSPTGATDTQYF TGTGCCAGCAGTTCGCCGACAGGGGCCACAGATACGCAGTATTTT
TRBJ2-2 TRBD1 TRBV12-3/TRBV12-4 NA CASTTTGPGELFF TGTGCCAGCACCACGACAGGGCCCGGGGAGCTGTTTTTT
TRBJ1-2 NA TRBV29-1 NA CSVEDRSRGGGYTF TGCAGCGTTGAAGATAGGAGCAGGGGTGGAGGCTACACCTTC
TRBJ2-5 TRBD2 TRBV7-8 NA CASSLGLAGGGETQYF TGTGCCAGCAGCTTAGGACTAGCGGGAGGAGGGGAGACCCAGTACTTC
TRBJ1-1 NA TRBV7-8 few CASSLGGATEAFF TGTGCCAGCAGCTTAGGGGGAGCTACTGAAGCTTTCTTT
TRBJ1-6 TRBD1 TRBV7-9 NA CASSLGSGTDNSPLHF TGTGCCAGCAGCTTAGGCTCCGGGACAGATAATTCACCCCTCCACTTT
TRBJ2-1 TRBD2 TRBV7-3 NA CASSPLAGGPNEQFF TGTGCCAGCAGCCCCCTAGCGGGGGGGCCTAATGAGCAGTTCTTC
TRBJ1-2 TRBD1 TRBV6-1 NA CASSEGPGTGSGSGYTF TGTGCCAGCAGTGAAGGCCCCGGGACAGGGTCTGGGAGCGGCTACACCTTC
TRBJ2-7 NA TRBV25-1 NA CASSELLGAGEQYF TGTGCCAGCAGTGAATTGCTGGGGGCGGGTGAGCAGTACTTC
TRBJ1-4 NA TRBV28 NA CASSERHRNEKLFF TGTGCCAGCAGTGAGAGACACCGGAATGAAAAACTGTTTTTT
TRBJ1-1 TRBD1 TRBV19 once CATTGQGNTEAFF TGTGCCACCACGGGACAGGGGAACACTGAAGCTTTCTTT
TRBJ1-3 TRBD1 TRBV4-3 few CASSQDRIRGRGNTIYF TGCGCCAGCAGCCAAGATCGAATCAGGGGGAGAGGAAACACCATATATTTT
TRBJ1-2 TRBD1 TRBV3-1/TRBV3-2 NA CASSSSTGGGYGYTF TGTGCCAGCAGCTCCTCGACAGGGGGGGGGTATGGCTACACCTTC
TRBJ1-5 NA TRBV19 NA CASNNLGGNQPQHF TGTGCCAGTAACAACTTAGGAGGCAATCAGCCCCAGCATTTT
TRBJ2-5 NA TRBV12-5 NA CASGSYHGTFVETQYF TGTGCTAGTGGTTCCTACCATGGGACTTTCGTCGAGACCCAGTACTTC
TRBJ2-7 TRBD1 TRBV6-5 NA CASSLGQEGYEQYF TGTGCCAGCAGTCTGGGACAGGAAGGATACGAGCAGTACTTC
TRBJ1-1 NA TRBV13 NA CASSLGRTVEAFF TGTGCCAGCAGCTTAGGTCGGACAGTTGAAGCTTTCTTT
TRBJ2-7 TRBD1 TRBV11-2 NA CASSFLQGAYEQYF TGTGCCAGCAGCTTCCTGCAGGGGGCTTACGAGCAGTACTTC
TRBJ1-2 TRBD1 TRBV11-2 NA CASSLARGPGYGYTF TGTGCCAGCAGCTTAGCGAGGGGGCCAGGCTATGGCTACACCTTC
TRBJ1-2 TRBD1 TRBV9 NA CASSTRTGGFLGYTF TGTGCCAGCAGCACCCGGACAGGGGGATTTTTAGGCTACACCTTC
TRBJ2-5 NA TRBV6-5 NA CASRRKGRETQYF TGTGCCAGCAGGAGGAAGGGGCGAGAGACCCAGTACTTC
TRBJ2-2 NA TRBV7-9 NA CASSLAAGVSTGELFF TGTGCCAGCAGCTTAGCGGCAGGGGTTAGCACCGGGGAGCTGTTTTTT
TRBJ2-7 NA TRBV7-9 NA CASSPQGRSYEQYF TGTGCCAGCAGCCCCCAGGGCCGTTCCTACGAGCAGTACTTC
TRBJ2-5 NA TRBV5-1 NA CASTPGLAQETQYF TGCGCCAGCACCCCTGGGCTAGCGCAAGAGACCCAGTACTTC
TRBJ2-2 TRBD2 TRBV25-1 NA CASTPGLAGVELFF TGTGCCAGCACCCCTGGTCTAGCGGGTGTCGAGCTGTTTTTT
TRBJ1-1 TRBD1 TRBV7-3 NA CASSLTGGQTEAFF TGTGCCAGCAGCTTAACAGGGGGCCAAACTGAAGCTTTCTTT
TRBJ1-5 TRBD1 TRBV6-5 NA CASSSAGGGNQPQHF TGTGCCAGCAGTTCCGCAGGGGGCGGAAATCAGCCCCAGCATTTT
TRBJ1-6 NA TRBV7-2 NA CASSPSPGNSPLHF TGTGCCAGCAGCCCCAGCCCAGGGAACTCACCCCTCCACTTT
TRBJ2-5 NA TRBV7-2 NA CASGPGGAPYRTQYF TGTGCCAGCGGACCAGGCGGGGCCCCCTATAGGACCCAGTACTTC
TRBJ2-5 TRBD2 TRBV24-1 NA CATSDAGLAGRETQYF TGTGCCACCAGTGATGCGGGACTAGCGGGCAGAGAGACCCAGTACTTC
TRBJ2-4 TRBD2 TRBV5-5 NA CASSFSGGADIQYF TGTGCCAGCAGCTTTAGCGGGGGGGCTGACATTCAGTACTTC
TRBJ1-6 NA TRBV19 once CASKVRADSPLHF TGTGCCAGTAAGGTCAGGGCGGATTCACCCCTCCACTTT
TRBJ2-1 NA TRBV5-1 NA CASSFPRVGENEQFF TGCGCCAGCAGCTTTCCGAGGGTAGGTGAGAATGAGCAGTTCTTC
TRBJ2-2 TRBD1 TRBV10-3 NA CAISEGQGNTGELFF TGTGCCATCAGTGAGGGACAGGGGAACACCGGGGAGCTGTTTTTT
TRBJ2-7 TRBD1 TRBV5-6 NA CASSEGTGASYEQYF TGTGCCAGCAGCGAGGGGACAGGGGCCTCCTACGAGCAGTACTTC
TRBJ2-1 TRBD1 TRBV5-1 NA CASSPPGQRGVEQFF TGCGCCAGCAGTCCTCCGGGACAGAGGGGTGTTGAGCAGTTCTTC
TRBJ2-1 NA TRBV10-3 few CAISGTADTFSAFEGEQFF TGTGCCATCAGCGGCACGGCCGACACCTTTTCAGCCTTCGAGGGTGAGCAGTTCTTC
TRBJ1-1 TRBD1 TRBV14 NA CASSQTGGTEAFF TGTGCCAGCAGCCAGACAGGGGGTACTGAAGCTTTCTTT
TRBJ1-1 NA TRBV6-5 NA CASSYFPRAGEAFF TGTGCCAGCAGTTACTTCCCACGGGCGGGTGAAGCTTTCTTT
TRBJ1-2 TRBD1 TRBV19 NA CASSTPGQGPIYGYTF TGTGCCAGTAGTACCCCCGGACAGGGCCCCATCTATGGCTACACCTTC
TRBJ2-7 NA TRBV7-9 NA CASSLDRGSSYEQYF TGTGCCAGCAGCTTAGACCGCGGCAGCTCCTACGAGCAGTACTTC
TRBJ2-7 NA TRBV6-6 NA CASSYGASSSYEQYF TGTGCCAGCAGTTACGGGGCCTCAAGCTCCTACGAGCAGTACTTC
TRBJ1-1 NA TRBV6-5 NA CASSYSAKGTEAFF TGTGCCAGCAGTTACTCGGCTAAGGGGACTGAAGCTTTCTTT
TRBJ2-7 TRBD1 TRBV13 NA CASSGRTGWSYEQYF TGTGCCAGCAGCGGACGGACAGGGTGGTCCTACGAGCAGTACTTC
TRBJ2-3 TRBD1 TRBV7-9 NA CASSSGTGGTDTQYF TGTGCCAGCAGCTCCGGGACAGGGGGCACAGATACGCAGTATTTT
TRBJ1-1 NA TRBV2 NA CASNLDSRTEAFF TGTGCCAGCAACCTGGACAGTCGCACTGAAGCTTTCTTT